This T cell receptor beta chain was identified in a study of cytomegalovirus exposure and HLA in healthy donors. Study observations and caveats: In vitro assays verified that a few CMV-associated chains recognized CMV antigens specifically.

With respect to this clone: Its target is unknown.

Both 60 Vbeta primers and 13 Jbeta primers went into the PCR. Using immunoSEQ multiplex PCR, the repertoire was profiled, and TCRdb retains in-frame clones only, with some absent. The data contain 160,000 or so clones, 84% of them seen just once; the ten biggest clones take up 1.9%. The V gene's germline CDR1 is SEHNR and CDR2 FQNEAQ (reference sequence). J gave up 8 bases and V 3 bases, and 6 bases lay outside the gene matches. The CDR3 has 14 residues. The TCR sequence derives from a man aged 18 to 35 in good health and CMV-seronegative. The rearrangement links TRBV7-9 to TRBJ1-4; TRBD1 aligns across 7 bases. Material for sequencing was PBMCs. The CDR3 region has the DNA TGTGCCAGCAGCTTTGACAGGGTCGACGAAAAACTGTTTTTT. Encoded protein: CASSFDRVDEKLFF.